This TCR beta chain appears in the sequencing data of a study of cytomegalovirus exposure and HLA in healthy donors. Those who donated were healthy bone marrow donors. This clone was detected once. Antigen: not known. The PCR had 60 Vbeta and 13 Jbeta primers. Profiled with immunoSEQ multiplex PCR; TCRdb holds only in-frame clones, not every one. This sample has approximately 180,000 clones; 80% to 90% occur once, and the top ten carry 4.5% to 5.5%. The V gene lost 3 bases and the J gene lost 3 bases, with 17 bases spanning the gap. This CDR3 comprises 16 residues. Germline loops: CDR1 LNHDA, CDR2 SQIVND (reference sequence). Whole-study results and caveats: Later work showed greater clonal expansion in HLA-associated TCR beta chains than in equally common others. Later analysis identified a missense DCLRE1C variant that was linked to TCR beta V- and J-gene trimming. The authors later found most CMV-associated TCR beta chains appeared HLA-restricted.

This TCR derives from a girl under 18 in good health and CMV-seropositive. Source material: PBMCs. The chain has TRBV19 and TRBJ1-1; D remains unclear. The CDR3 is CASSIEPRSSHTEAFF. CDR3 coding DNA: TGTGCCAGTAGTATTGAACCGAGATCCTCCCACACTGAAGCTTTCTTT.